These T cell receptor beta chains were read from a single sample in a study of cytomegalovirus exposure and HLA in healthy donors. Generated by immunoSEQ multiplex PCR, the TCRdb table keeps only in-frame clones and is missing some. The sample comprises around 140,000 clones, under 75% of which are singletons, and under 2.5% rests with the top ten. Sequenced sample: PBMCs. The receptors originated from a woman aged 40 to 50 in good health and CMV-seronegative. CDR3s include the opening cysteine and the closing phenylalanine or tryptophan. The D gene is left open where the match is weak. Clone sizes are given selectively: once, few, many, or a class where the clone is expanded.

>few|TRBV5-1|TRBJ2-2|TRBD2
TGCGCCAGCAGCTCGAAGACTAGCGGGGGAAACACCGGGGAGCTGTTTTTT
CASSSKTSGGNTGELFF
>.|TRBV6-4|TRBJ2-1|.
TGTGCCAGCAAAAGGGGGTCTGAGCAGTTCTTC
CASKRGSEQFF
>.|TRBV30|TRBJ1-5|TRBD1
TGTGCCTGGAGTGGGACAGGGCGCAATCAGCCCCAGCATTTT
CAWSGTGRNQPQHF
>.|TRBV5-4|TRBJ1-4|.
TGTGCCAGCAGCTTCACTCATCTTGCAACTAATGAAAAACTGTTTTTT
CASSFTHLATNEKLFF
>.|TRBV5-1|TRBJ2-4|.
TGCGCCAGCAGCGAGAGGCTTGAAAACATTCAGTACTTC
CASSERLENIQYF
>.|TRBV30|TRBJ1-2|.
TGTGCCTCCCCGGGCCGGGGGGGCTATGGCTACACCTTC
CASPGRGGYGYTF
>.|TRBV11-2|TRBJ2-7|.
TGTGCCAGCAGCTTAGATACAGGGATTCCAGTTGAGCAGTACTTC
CASSLDTGIPVEQYF
>.|TRBV2|TRBJ2-6|.
TGTGCCATCAGTGAAAGGGGAATGGCACCTACCTCTGGGGCCAACGTCCTGACTTTC
CAISERGMAPTSGANVLTF
>.|TRBV7-9|TRBJ2-7|.
TGTGCCAGCAGACCGGACTCGGTCTACGAGCAGTACTTC
CASRPDSVYEQYF
>.|TRBV4-3|TRBJ1-1|TRBD1
TGCGCCAGCAGCCAGGCCTCCGGGACAGGGCCCACTGAAGCTTTCTTT
CASSQASGTGPTEAFF
>few|TRBV5-1|TRBJ1-4|TRBD1
TGCGCCAGCAGCTTGGCCGATAGAAGGGGGCCCAATGAAAAACTGTTTTTT
CASSLADRRGPNEKLFF
>.|TRBV7-2|TRBJ2-7|.
TGTGCCAGCAGCTTCCAGCGGGCGACCTACGAGCAGTACTTC
CASSFQRATYEQYF
>once|TRBV30|TRBJ1-3|.
TGTGCCGGTCGGACTTGGACGACCTCTGGAAACACCATATATTTT
CAGRTWTTSGNTIYF
>.|TRBV10-3|TRBJ1-5|.
TGTGCCATCAGTGAGTCGAGTGCTGGTCAGCCCCAGCATTTT
CAISESSAGQPQHF
>few|TRBV10-2|TRBJ1-5|.
TGCGCCAGCAGTGAGGAAGGGGGGAGGGGCAATCAGCCCCAGCATTTT
CASSEEGGRGNQPQHF
>.|TRBV6-5|TRBJ2-7|.
TGTGCCAGCAGTTACTACCGGGGGGCCAACGAGCAGTACTTC
CASSYYRGANEQYF
>.|TRBV4-1|TRBJ2-3|TRBD2
TGCGCCAGCAGCCAAGAGCCCCCTAGCGGGGGGGATACGCAGTATTTT
CASSQEPPSGGDTQYF
>once|TRBV5-6|TRBJ2-2|.
TGTGCCAGCAGCAACGTGGAGGCCGGGGAGCTGTTTTTT
CASSNVEAGELFF
>.|TRBV29-1|TRBJ1-4|TRBD1
TGCAGCGTTGGGGGGGAGACAGGGTACGCAACTAATGAAAAACTGTTTTTT
CSVGGETGYATNEKLFF
>few|TRBV6-5|TRBJ1-1|.
TGTGCCAGCAGTCTCATACAGGGACCGGCTTTCTTT
CASSLIQGPAFF